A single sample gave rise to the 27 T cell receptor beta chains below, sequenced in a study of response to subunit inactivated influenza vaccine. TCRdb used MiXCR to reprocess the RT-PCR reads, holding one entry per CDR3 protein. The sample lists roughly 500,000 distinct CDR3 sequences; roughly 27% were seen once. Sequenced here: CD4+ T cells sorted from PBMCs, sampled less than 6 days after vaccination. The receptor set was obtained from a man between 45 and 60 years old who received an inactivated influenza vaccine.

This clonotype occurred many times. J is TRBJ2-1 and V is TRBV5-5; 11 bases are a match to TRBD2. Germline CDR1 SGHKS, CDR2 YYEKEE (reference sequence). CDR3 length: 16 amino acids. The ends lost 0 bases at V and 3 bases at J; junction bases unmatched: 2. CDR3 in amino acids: CASSLEGTSGYNEQFF. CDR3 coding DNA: TGTGCCAGCAGCTTGGAAGGGACTAGCGGCTACAATGAGCAGTTCTTC. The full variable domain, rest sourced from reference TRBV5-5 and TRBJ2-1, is DAGVTQSPTHLIKTRGQQVTLRCSPISGHKSVSWYQQVLGQGPQFIFQYYEKEERGRGNFPDRFSARQFPNYSSELNVNALLLGDSALYLCASSLEGTSGYNEQFFGPGTRLTVL.

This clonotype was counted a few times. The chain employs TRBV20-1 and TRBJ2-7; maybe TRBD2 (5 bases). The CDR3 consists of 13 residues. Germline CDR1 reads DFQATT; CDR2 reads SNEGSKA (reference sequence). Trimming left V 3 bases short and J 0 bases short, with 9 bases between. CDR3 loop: CSASRTVSYEQYF. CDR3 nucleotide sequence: TGCAGTGCTAGTCGGACTGTCTCCTACGAGCAGTACTTC.

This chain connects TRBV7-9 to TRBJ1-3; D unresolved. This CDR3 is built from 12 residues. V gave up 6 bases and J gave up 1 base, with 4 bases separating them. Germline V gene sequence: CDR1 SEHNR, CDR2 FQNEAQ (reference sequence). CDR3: CASRLSGNTIYF. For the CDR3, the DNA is TGTGCCAGCAGGTTATCTGGAAACACCATATATTTT. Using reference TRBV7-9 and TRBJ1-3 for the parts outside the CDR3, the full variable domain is DTGVSQNPRHKITKRGQNVTFRCDPISEHNRLYWYRQTLGQGPEFLTYFQNEAQLEKSRLLSDRFSAERPKGSFSTLEIQRTEQGDSAMYLCASRLSGNTIYFGEGSWLTVV.

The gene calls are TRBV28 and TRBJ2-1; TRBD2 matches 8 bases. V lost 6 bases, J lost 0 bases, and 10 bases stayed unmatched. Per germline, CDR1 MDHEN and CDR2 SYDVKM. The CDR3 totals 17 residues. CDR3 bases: TGTGCCAGCAGAAGTGTGGTAGCGGGGAGCTCCTACAATGAGCAGTTCTTC. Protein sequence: CASRSVVAGSSYNEQFF.

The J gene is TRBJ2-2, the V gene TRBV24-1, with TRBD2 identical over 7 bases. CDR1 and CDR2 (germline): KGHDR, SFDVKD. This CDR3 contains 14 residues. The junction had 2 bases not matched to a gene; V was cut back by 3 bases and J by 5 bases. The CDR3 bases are TGTGCCACCAGTGATAGCGGGATGACCGGGGAGCTGTTTTTT. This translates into CATSDSGMTGELFF.

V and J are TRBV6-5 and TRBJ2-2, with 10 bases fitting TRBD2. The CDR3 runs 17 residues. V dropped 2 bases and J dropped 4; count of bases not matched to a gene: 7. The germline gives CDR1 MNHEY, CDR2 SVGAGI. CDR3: CASSYGLAGESTGELFF. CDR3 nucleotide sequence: TGTGCCAGCAGTTACGGGCTAGCGGGAGAGAGCACCGGGGAGCTGTTTTTT.

The CDR3 nucleotides read TGTGCCAGCAGCCCGGAGGGGATCATGAACACTGAAGCTTTCTTT. Translation: CASSPEGIMNTEAFF. The chain is built from TRBV7-9 and TRBJ1-1; perhaps TRBD1 as D (5 bases). Germline CDR1 SEHNR, CDR2 FQNEAQ (reference sequence). This CDR3 contains 15 residues. Trimming left V 5 bases short and J 0 bases short, with 13 bases between.

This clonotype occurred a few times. CDR3 in amino acids: CASSQFFGLAGPLQETQYF. The CDR3 bases are TGTGCCAGCAGCCAATTTTTCGGACTAGCGGGGCCCTTACAAGAGACCCAGTACTTC. The rearrangement links TRBV14 to TRBJ2-5, with 12 positions matching TRBD2. The germline V gene encodes CDR1 SGHDN and CDR2 FVKESK. This CDR3 spans 19 amino acids. After removal of 2 bases from V and 2 bases from J, the junction contained 12 bases not matched to a gene.

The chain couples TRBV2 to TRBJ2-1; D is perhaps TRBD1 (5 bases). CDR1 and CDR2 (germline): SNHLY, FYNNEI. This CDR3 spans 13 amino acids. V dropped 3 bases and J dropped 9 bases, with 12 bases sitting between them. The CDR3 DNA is TGTGCCAGCAGTGAGATCAAGGGGCTTGAGCAGTTCTTC. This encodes CASSEIKGLEQFF. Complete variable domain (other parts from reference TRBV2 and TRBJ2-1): EPEVTQTPSHQVTQMGQEVILRCVPISNHLYFYWYRQILGQKVEFLVSFYNNEISEKSEIFDDQFSVERPDGSNFTLKIRSTKLEDSAMYFCASSEIKGLEQFFGPGTRLTVL.

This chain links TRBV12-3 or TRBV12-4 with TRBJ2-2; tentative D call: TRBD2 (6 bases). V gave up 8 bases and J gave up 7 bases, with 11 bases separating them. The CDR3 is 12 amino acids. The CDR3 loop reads CASHPGGGELFF. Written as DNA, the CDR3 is TGTGCCAGCCACCCCGGGGGCGGGGAGCTGTTTTTT.

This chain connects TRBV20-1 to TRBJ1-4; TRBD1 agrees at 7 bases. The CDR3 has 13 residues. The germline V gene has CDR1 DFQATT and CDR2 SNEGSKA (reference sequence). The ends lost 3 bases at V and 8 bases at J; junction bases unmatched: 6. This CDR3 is CSASEGAGEKLFF. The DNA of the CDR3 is TGCAGTGCTAGTGAGGGGGCAGGCGAAAAACTGTTTTTT.

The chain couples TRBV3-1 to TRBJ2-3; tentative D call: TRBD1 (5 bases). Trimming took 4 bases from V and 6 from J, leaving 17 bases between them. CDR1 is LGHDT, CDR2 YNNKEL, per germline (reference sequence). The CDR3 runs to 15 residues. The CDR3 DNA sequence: TGTGCCAGCAGCCGACAGCCGGGCCTGGGGGATACGCAGTATTTT. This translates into CASSRQPGLGDTQYF.

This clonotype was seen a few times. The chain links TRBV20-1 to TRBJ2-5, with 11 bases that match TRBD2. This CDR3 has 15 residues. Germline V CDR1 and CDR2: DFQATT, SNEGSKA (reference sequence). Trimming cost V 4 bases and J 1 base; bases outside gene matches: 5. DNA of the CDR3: TGCAGTGCTAAGGGGACTAGCGGCCCCCAAGAGACCCAGTACTTC. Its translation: CSAKGTSGPQETQYF.

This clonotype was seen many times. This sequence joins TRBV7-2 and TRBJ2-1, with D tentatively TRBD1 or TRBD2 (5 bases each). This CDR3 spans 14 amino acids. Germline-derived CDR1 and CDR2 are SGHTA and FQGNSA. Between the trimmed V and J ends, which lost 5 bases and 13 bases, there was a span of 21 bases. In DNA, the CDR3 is TGTGCCAGCAGCCCCCAGCCCGATGGGACCAGACAGTTCTTC. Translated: CASSPQPDGTRQFF.

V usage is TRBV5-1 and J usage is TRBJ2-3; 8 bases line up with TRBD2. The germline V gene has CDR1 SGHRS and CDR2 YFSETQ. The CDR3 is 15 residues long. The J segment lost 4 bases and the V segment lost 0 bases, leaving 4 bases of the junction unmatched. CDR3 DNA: TGCGCCAGCAGCTTGGGACTAGCGAACCCAGATACGCAGTATTTT. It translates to CASSLGLANPDTQYF.

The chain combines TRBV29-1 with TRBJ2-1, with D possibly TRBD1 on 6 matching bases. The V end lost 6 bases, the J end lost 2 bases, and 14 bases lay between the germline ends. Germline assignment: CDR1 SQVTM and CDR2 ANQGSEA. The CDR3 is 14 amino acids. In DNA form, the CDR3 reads TGCAGCGTCAGGTCGACAGGACCCTACAATGAGCAGTTCTTC. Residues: CSVRSTGPYNEQFF.

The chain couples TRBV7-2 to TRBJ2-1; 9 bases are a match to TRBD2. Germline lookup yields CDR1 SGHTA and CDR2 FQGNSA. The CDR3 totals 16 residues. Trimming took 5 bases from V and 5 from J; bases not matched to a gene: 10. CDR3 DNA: TGTGCCAGCAGCGATCTTGGACTAGCGCCACACAATGAGCAGTTCTTC. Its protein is CASSDLGLAPHNEQFF.

DNA of the CDR3: TGCAGTGCTAAGGGGATTTTAGCAGCCTACGAGCAGTACTTC. Its translation is CSAKGILAAYEQYF. The chain joins TRBV20-1 to TRBJ2-7; D is perhaps TRBD1 (5 bases). Per germline, CDR1 DFQATT and CDR2 SNEGSKA (reference sequence). V was trimmed by 4 bases and J by 2 bases, leaving 15 bases between them. CDR3 length equals 14 residues.

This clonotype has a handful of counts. CDR3 residues: CASRTTGVGNSPLHF. Written as DNA, the CDR3 is TGTGCCAGCAGAACCACAGGGGTGGGTAATTCACCCCTCCACTTT. This sequence joins TRBV27 and TRBJ1-6; 7 nucleotides match TRBD1. The V segment lost 6 bases and the J segment 6 bases; nucleotides outside the gene matches: 8. The CDR3 sequence is 15 residues long. Germline V gives CDR1 MNHEY, CDR2 SMNVEV (reference sequence).

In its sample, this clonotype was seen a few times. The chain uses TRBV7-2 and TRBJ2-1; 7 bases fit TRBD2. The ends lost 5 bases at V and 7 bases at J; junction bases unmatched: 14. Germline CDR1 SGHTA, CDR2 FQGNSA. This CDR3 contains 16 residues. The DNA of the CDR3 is TGTGCCAGCAGCCCGTCGGGGGGTCGGGGATGGAATGAGCAGTTCTTC. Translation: CASSPSGGRGWNEQFF.

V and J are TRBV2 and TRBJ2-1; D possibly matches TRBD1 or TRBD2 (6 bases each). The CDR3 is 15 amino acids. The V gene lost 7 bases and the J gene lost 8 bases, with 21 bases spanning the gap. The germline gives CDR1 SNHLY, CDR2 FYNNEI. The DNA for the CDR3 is TGTGCCAGCAAATTTTACCCAACCGGGGGCGATGAGCAGTTCTTC. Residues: CASKFYPTGGDEQFF.

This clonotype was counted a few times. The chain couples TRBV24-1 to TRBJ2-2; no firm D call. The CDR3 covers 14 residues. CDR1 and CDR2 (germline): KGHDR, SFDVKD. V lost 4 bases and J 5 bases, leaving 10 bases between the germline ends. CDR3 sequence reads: CATSDFRATGELFF. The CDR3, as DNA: TGTGCCACCAGTGACTTCCGGGCTACCGGGGAGCTGTTTTTT.

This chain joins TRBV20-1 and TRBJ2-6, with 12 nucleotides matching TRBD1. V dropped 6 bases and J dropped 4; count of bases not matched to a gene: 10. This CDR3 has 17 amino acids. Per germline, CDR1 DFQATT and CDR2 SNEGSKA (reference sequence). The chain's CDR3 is CSAAGTGGLYGANVLTF. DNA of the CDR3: TGCAGTGCCGCCGGGACAGGGGGCTTGTACGGGGCCAACGTCCTGACTTTC.

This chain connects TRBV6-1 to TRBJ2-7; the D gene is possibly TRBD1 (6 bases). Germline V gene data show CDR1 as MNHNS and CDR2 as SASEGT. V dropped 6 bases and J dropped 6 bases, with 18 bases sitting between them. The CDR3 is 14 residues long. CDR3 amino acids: CASRSNTGSREQYF. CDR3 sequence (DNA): TGTGCCAGCAGATCAAACACAGGGAGTCGCGAGCAGTACTTC.

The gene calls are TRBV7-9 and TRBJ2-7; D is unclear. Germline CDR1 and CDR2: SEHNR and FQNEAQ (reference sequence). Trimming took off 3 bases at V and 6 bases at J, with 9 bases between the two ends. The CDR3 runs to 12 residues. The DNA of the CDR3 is TGTGCCAGCAGCTTTCAGTCTCCCGAGCAGTACTTC. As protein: CASSFQSPEQYF.

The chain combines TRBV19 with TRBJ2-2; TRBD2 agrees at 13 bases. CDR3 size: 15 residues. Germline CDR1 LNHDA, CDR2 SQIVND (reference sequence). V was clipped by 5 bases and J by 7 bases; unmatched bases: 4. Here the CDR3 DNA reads TGTGCCAGTAGTGGACTAGCGGGAGCCTTCGGGGAGCTGTTTTTT. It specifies CASSGLAGAFGELFF.

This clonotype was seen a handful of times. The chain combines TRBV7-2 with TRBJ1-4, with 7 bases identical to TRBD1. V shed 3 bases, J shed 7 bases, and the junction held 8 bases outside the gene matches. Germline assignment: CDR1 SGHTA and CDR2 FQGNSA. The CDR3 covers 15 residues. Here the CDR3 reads CASSFGQARGEKLFF. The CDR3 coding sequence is TGTGCCAGCAGCTTCGGACAGGCGAGGGGTGAAAAACTGTTTTTT.